This TCR beta chain was sequenced during a study of memory CD4+ T cells and cytomegalovirus serostatus. On the study more broadly: Healthy Belgian adult donors included about nine CMV-positive and 24 CMV-negative people.

V lost 5 bases to trimming and J lost 4 bases; unmatched junction nucleotides: 5. Per the germline V gene, CDR1 is MNHEY and CDR2 is SVGAGI. The CDR3 is 14 amino acids. Profiling relied on immunoSEQ multiplex PCR, and the TCRdb table lists in-frame clones only, not all of them. The profile shows some 95,000 clones, roughly 80% of them singletons. Single viable CD3+CD4+CD8-CD45RO+ cells were sorted as the memory CD4+ T cells. Sequencing was performed on memory CD4+ T cells from blood. The receptor was derived from an adult in good health and CMV-seropositive. The chain is built from TRBV6-5 and TRBJ1-5, with TRBD1 matching 7 bases. CDR3 region: CASSNHRGNQPQHF. The CDR3 bases are TGTGCCAGCAGTAACCACAGGGGTAATCAGCCCCAGCATTTT.